Given below is one TCR beta chain in context. Its antigen remains unknown. Germline loops: CDR1 SNHLY, CDR2 FYNNEI. Trimming cost V 6 bases and J 5 bases, with 13 bases left between them. The CDR3 is 14 amino acids. Measured with immunoSEQ multiplex PCR; TCRdb has only the in-frame clones, and not every one. The table has roughly 200,000 clones, about 75% seen once. This sample was included in a study of cytotoxic CD8 clonotypes in ibrutinib-treated CLL. Whole-study results and caveats: With treatment, public clonotypes, which were uncommon, either contracted or remained stable. Different sampling times were used for sustained-remission and progressing patients. Ibrutinib response saw clonality rise, and progression saw it return toward baseline. Patients had baseline clonality above age-matched healthy donors, and this clonality moved with circulating CD8+ T-cell counts.

This sequence originates from a human donor with chronic lymphocytic leukemia. This sample comprised PBMCs, obtained after 12 months of ibrutinib treatment. The genes are TRBV2 and TRBJ2-2, with D perhaps given as TRBD1 or TRBD2 (7 bases each). This CDR3 is CASSFQGGTGELFF. CDR3 sequence (DNA): TGTGCCAGCAGCTTCCAGGGGGGGACCGGGGAGCTGTTTTTT.